This entry features one T cell receptor beta chain sequence. Its antigen is still unknown. Caucasian, healthy and from Russia, the donors were aged between 6 and 90. Next came a second PCR, run for about 7 to 12 cycles, which used a sample-barcoded 5' primer along with a J-beta primer mix. Tags on each cDNA molecule came from a template-switch adaptor with 12 random nucleotides. MiXCR, run by TCRdb on the 5' RACE reads, gives a single entry per CDR3 protein. The data hold about 1.4 million distinct CDR3 sequences, with roughly 59% observed a single time. V lost 1 base to trimming and J lost 3 bases, with 13 bases between them. Germline V gene lookup returns CDR1 SNHLY and CDR2 FYNNEI. This CDR3 has 15 amino acids. These data originate in a study of blood T cells in healthy people across ages. Overall study results and limits: As age increased, TCR beta diversity per million T cells fell in a roughly linear fashion. It was not known whether donors were CMV positive (a possible confounder of expanded clonotype changes).

The receptor's source is a man between 18 and 29 years old in good health. The V call is TRBV2, the J call TRBJ2-7; either TRBD1 or TRBD2 may supply D (6 bases each). Sample: blood. The CDR3 spells CASSEGGGGFYEQYF. CDR3 nucleotides: TGTGCCAGCAGTGAAGGAGGAGGGGGTTTCTACGAGCAGTACTTC.